The TCR beta chain described here comes from a study of CD8 T cells in Susac syndrome. Study-level points and caveats: The study's TCR sequencing and HLA analysis covered a relatively small number of individuals, and the study acknowledged this.

Of note for this clonotype: Its antigen is as yet unknown.

RNA in amounts of 0.5 to 1 ug was reverse transcribed with random hexamers. Amplification of TCR beta CDR3 used immunoSEQ multiplex PCR across 54 Vbeta and 13 Jbeta. Each CDR3 protein gets one entry after TCRdb re-called the immunoSEQ multiplex PCR reads with MiXCR. The top ten clones hold approximately 0.093% of a sample with roughly 120,000 distinct CDR3 sequences, roughly 95% of them seen once. The germline V gene has CDR1 DFQATT and CDR2 SNEGSKA (reference sequence). This CDR3 has 15 residues. Trimming took 2 bases from V and 0 from J; bases not matched to a gene: 3. The individuals used as controls were healthy donors who had been matched for both age and sex. TEMRA cells were FACS-enriched, with CD8+ and CD4+ T cells isolated negatively.

The TCR sequence derives from a human donor in good health. The chain has TRBV20-1 and TRBJ2-2, with 7 bases matching TRBD2. The specimen was CD4+ T cells from PBMCs. The CDR3 protein is CSARRLAANTGELFF. CDR3 nucleotides: TGCAGTGCTAGAAGGCTAGCGGCGAACACCGGGGAGCTGTTTTTT.